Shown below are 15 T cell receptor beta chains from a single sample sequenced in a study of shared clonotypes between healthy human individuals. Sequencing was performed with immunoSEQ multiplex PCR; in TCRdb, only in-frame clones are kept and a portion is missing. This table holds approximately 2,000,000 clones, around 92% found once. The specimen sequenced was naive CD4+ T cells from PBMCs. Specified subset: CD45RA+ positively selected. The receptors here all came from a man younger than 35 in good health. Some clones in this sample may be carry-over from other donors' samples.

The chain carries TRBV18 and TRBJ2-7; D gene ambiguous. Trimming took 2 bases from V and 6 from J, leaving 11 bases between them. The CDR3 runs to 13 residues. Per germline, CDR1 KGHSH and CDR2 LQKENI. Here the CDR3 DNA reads TGTGCCAGCTCACCATTTGCAGGTCTCGAGCAGTACTTC. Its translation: CASSPFAGLEQYF.

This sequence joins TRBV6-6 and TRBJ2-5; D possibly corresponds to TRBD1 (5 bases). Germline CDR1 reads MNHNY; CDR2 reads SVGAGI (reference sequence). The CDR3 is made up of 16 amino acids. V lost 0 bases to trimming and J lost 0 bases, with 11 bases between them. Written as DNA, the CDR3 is TGTGCCAGCAGTTACTCGGGGCAGTGGTACCAAGAGACCCAGTACTTC. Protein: CASSYSGQWYQETQYF.

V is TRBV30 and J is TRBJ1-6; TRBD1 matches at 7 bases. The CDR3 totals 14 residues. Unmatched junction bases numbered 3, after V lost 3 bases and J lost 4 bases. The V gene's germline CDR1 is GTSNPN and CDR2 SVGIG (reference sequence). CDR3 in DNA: TGTGCCTGGAGCCCGGGACAGTATAATTCACCCCTCCACTTT. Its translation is CAWSPGQYNSPLHF. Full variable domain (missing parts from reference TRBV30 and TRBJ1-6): SQTIHQWPATLVQPVGSPLSLECTVEGTSNPNLYWYRQAAGRGLQLLFYSVGIGQISSEVPQNLSASRPQDRQFILSSKKLLLSDSGFYLCAWSPGQYNSPLHFGNGTRLTVT.

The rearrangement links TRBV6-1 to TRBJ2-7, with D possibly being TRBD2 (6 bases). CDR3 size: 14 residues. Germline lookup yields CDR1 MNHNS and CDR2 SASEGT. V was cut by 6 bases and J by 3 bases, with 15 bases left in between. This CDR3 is CASRGLRGNYEQYF. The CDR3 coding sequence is TGTGCCAGCAGGGGACTTAGAGGGAACTACGAGCAGTACTTC.

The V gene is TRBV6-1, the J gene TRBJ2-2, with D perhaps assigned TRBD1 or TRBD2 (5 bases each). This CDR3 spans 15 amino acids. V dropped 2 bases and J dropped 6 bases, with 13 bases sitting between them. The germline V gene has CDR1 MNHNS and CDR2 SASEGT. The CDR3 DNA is TGTGCCAGCAGTGAACAGGGACGGGAAGCCGGGGAGCTGTTTTTT. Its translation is CASSEQGREAGELFF.

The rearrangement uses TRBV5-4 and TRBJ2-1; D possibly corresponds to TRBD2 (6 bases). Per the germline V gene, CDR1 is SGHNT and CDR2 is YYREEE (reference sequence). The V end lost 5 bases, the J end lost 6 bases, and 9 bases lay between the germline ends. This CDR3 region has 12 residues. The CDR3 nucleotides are TGTGCCAGCAGTCCCGGGAGCAATGAGCAGTTCTTC. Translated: CASSPGSNEQFF.

The DNA for the CDR3 is TGTGCCAGCAGTTTATCACGACAGGGGCGACAGTACTTC. Amino acids: CASSLSRQGRQYF. This chain joins TRBV27 and TRBJ2-7; TRBD1 aligns across 8 bases. The CDR3 spans 13 residues. Germline CDR1 is MNHEY and CDR2 is SMNVEV (reference sequence). Trimming at V came to 0 bases and at J to 10 bases, leaving 5 bases not matched to a gene.

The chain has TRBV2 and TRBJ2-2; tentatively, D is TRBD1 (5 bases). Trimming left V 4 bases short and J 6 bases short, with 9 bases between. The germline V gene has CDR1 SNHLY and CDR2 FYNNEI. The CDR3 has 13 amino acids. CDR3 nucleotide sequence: TGTGCCAGCAGTGTAGGGGTGTCCGGGGAGCTGTTTTTT. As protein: CASSVGVSGELFF.

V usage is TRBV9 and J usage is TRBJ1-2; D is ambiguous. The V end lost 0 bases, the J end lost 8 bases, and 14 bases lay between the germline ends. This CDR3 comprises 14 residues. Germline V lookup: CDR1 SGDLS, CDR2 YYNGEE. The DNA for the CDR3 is TGTGCCAGCAGCGTAGCATATAGGGCGGAGGGCTACACCTTC. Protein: CASSVAYRAEGYTF.

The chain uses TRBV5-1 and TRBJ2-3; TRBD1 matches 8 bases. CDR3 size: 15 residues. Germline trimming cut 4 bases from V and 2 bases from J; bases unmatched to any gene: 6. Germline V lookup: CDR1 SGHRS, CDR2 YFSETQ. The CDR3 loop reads CASSTATGATDTQYF. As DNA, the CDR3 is TGCGCCAGCAGCACGGCGACAGGGGCCACAGATACGCAGTATTTT.

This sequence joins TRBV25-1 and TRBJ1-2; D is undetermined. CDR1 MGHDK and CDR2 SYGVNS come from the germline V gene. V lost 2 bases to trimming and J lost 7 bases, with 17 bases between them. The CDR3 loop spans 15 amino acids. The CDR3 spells CASSEPGPGQTGYTF. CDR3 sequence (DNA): TGTGCCAGCAGTGAACCGGGCCCCGGGCAAACTGGCTACACCTTC.

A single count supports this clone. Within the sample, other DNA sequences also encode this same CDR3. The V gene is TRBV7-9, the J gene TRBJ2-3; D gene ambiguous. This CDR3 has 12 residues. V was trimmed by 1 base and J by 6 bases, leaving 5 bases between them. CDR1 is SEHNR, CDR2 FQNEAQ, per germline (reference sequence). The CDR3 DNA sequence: TGTGCCAGCAGCTTAGTGGACGATACGCAGTATTTT. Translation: CASSLVDDTQYF.

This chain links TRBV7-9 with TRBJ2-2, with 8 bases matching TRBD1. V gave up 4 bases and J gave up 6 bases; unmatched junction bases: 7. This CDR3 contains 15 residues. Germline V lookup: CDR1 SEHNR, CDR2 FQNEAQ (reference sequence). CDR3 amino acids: CASSSDRGWAGELFF. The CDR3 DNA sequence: TGTGCCAGCAGCTCTGACAGGGGTTGGGCCGGGGAGCTGTTTTTT.

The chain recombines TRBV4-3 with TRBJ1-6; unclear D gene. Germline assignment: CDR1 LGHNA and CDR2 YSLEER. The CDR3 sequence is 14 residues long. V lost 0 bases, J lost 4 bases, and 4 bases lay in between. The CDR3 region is CASSQEGYNSPLHF. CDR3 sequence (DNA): TGCGCCAGCAGCCAAGAGGGGTATAATTCACCCCTCCACTTT.

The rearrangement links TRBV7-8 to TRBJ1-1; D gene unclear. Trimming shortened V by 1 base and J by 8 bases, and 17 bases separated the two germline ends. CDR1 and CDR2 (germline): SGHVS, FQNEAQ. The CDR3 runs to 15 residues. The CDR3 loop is CASSLVFAVPDEAFF. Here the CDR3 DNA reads TGTGCCAGCAGCTTAGTTTTTGCTGTTCCAGACGAAGCTTTCTTT.